This TCR beta chain was retrieved from a study of cytomegalovirus exposure and HLA in healthy donors. Germline V gene lookup returns CDR1 MGHDK and CDR2 SYGVNS. This CDR3 contains 17 residues. Losses at the gene ends were 5 bases for V and 5 bases for J; bases not matched to a gene: 12. 60 Vbeta and 13 Jbeta primers were used in PCR. Data came from immunoSEQ multiplex PCR; TCRdb stores just in-frame clones and leaves some out. The data contain under 200,000 clones, 68% of them seen just once; the ten biggest clones take up 2.5% to 3.5%. This receptor was taken from a woman between 40 and 50 years old in good health and CMV-seropositive. The sample taken for sequencing was PBMCs. This chain links TRBV25-1 with TRBJ2-5, with TRBD1 identical over 12 bases. CDR3 in amino acids: CASSPRSGTGGAETQYF. In DNA form, the CDR3 reads TGTGCCAGCAGTCCAAGATCCGGGACAGGGGGCGCGGAGACCCAGTACTTC. Based on the CDR3 plus reference TRBV25-1 and TRBJ2-5, the full variable domain is EADIYQTPRYLVIGTGKKITLECSQTMGHDKMYWYQQDPGMELHLIHYSYGVNSTEKGDLSSESTVSRIRTEHFPLTLESARPSHTSQYLCASSPRSGTGGAETQYFGPGTRLLVL.